The present TCR beta chain was sequenced within a study of blood T cell repertoires in COVID-19. V dropped 1 base and J dropped 3; count of bases not matched to a gene: 3. The CDR3 has 15 residues. The V gene's germline CDR1 is SGHTA and CDR2 FQGNSA. Clones were sequenced by immunoSEQ multiplex PCR, and TCRdb holds only the in-frame ones, with some missing. The table records about 190,000 clones, around 86% of them present only once. This rearrangement joins TRBV7-2 to TRBJ2-3, with 8 nucleotides matching TRBD2. Input material: PBMCs or T cells enriched from blood (not recorded which). This clonotype was obtained from a middle-aged woman in a cohort exposed to, infected with or recovered from COVID-19 (not recorded which). The DNA of the CDR3 is TGTGCCAGCAGCTTAGTTACGGGAGGGACAGATACGCAGTATTTT. Its protein is CASSLVTGGTDTQYF.